Sequencing of this T cell receptor (beta chain) was carried out in a study of blood T cell repertoires in COVID-19. For the study at large: The origin of the acute and convalescent COVID-19 samples was the United States, Italy and Spain. Nucleic acid was either cDNA or gDNA, and it came from T cells, B-cell-depleted T cells, or PBMCs.

CDR1 and CDR2 (germline): MNHEY, SMNVEV (reference sequence). The CDR3 has 15 amino acids. Losses at the gene ends were 1 base for V and 4 bases for J; bases not matched to a gene: 3. Individuals aged about 18 to 95 years were recruited from about two dozen US areas. Profiled with immunoSEQ multiplex PCR; TCRdb holds only in-frame clones, not every one. The sample includes roughly 430,000 clones, approximately 85% of them seen just once. This clonotype originated in a woman in her thirties or forties with acute COVID-19. The sample consisted of PBMCs or T cells enriched from blood (not recorded which). The chain links TRBV27 to TRBJ2-1, with TRBD1 matching over 8 bases. The CDR3 here is CASSLLGQEYNEQFF. CDR3 nucleotides: TGTGCCAGCAGTTTATTGGGACAGGAGTACAATGAGCAGTTCTTC.